A single sample is the source of the 8 T cell receptor beta chains below, sequenced in a study of cytomegalovirus exposure and HLA in healthy donors. Primers: 60 Vbeta forward and 13 Jbeta reverse. Sequencing was performed with immunoSEQ multiplex PCR; in TCRdb, only in-frame clones are kept and a portion is missing. This table holds 55,000 to 65,000 clones, approximately 83% found once. Sequencing input: PBMCs. The receptors were gathered from a human donor in good health.

This clone was found a few times. The chain combines TRBV6-5 with TRBJ1-1, with 9 bases lining up with TRBD1. This CDR3 has 14 amino acids. Germline lookup yields CDR1 MNHEY and CDR2 SVGAGI. V shed 5 bases, J shed 3 bases, and the junction held 4 bases outside the gene matches. CDR3 sequence (DNA): TGTGCCAGCAGTGGGACAGGGTCAGACACTGAAGCTTTCTTT. Encoded protein: CASSGTGSDTEAFF.

V gene TRBV4-1 combines with J gene TRBJ2-2; TRBD1 is a possible D gene (6 bases). The V and J ends lost 2 bases and 1 base respectively, with 11 bases between them. The length of the CDR3 is 16 residues. Germline V gives CDR1 MGHRA, CDR2 YSYEKL. CDR3 sequence (DNA): TGCGCCAGCAGCCAACCCAGGGGTGGGAACACCGGGGAGCTGTTTTTT. As protein: CASSQPRGGNTGELFF.

The J gene is TRBJ2-1, the V gene TRBV29-1; the match to TRBD1 covers 8 bases. The CDR3 extends over 15 amino acids. CDR1 and CDR2 (germline): SQVTM, ANQGSEA. V trimming: 4 bases; J trimming: 7 bases; junction bases outside the gene matches: 12. The CDR3 sequence: CSVVGERQGRNEQFF. The DNA for the CDR3 is TGCAGCGTTGTTGGGGAAAGACAGGGGCGGAATGAGCAGTTCTTC.

This chain connects TRBV4-3 to TRBJ1-1; D gene unclear. The germline V gene has CDR1 LGHNA and CDR2 YSLEER. V gave up 0 bases and J gave up 2 bases, with 13 bases separating them. This CDR3 is built from 16 residues. CDR3 residues: CASSQDPVRHNTEAFF. Written as DNA, the CDR3 is TGCGCCAGCAGCCAAGATCCCGTCAGGCACAACACTGAAGCTTTCTTT.

The chain recombines TRBV19 with TRBJ2-1; TRBD2 aligns across 13 bases. This CDR3 spans 17 amino acids. CDR1 and CDR2 (germline): LNHDA, SQIVND (reference sequence). J was trimmed by 1 base and V by 6 bases; bases with no gene match: 6. CDR3: CASSEGLAGVSYNEQFF. For the CDR3, the DNA is TGTGCCAGTAGCGAAGGACTAGCGGGGGTATCCTACAATGAGCAGTTCTTC.

V gene TRBV10-3 combines with J gene TRBJ2-3; the D gene is possibly TRBD2 (7 bases). Germline V gene lookup returns CDR1 ENHRY and CDR2 SYGVKD. The CDR3 consists of 16 residues. Trimming cost V 1 base and J 0 bases, with 11 bases left between them. The CDR3 DNA sequence: TGTGCCATCAGTGAGTGGGCGGGGGCTAGCACAGATACGCAGTATTTT. Translation gives CAISEWAGASTDTQYF.

V gene TRBV5-6 combines with J gene TRBJ2-5; D may be TRBD2 (7 bases). The CDR3 length is 13 residues. In germline, CDR1 is SGHDT, CDR2 YYEEEE. Trimming removed 4 bases from V and 4 bases from J, with 11 bases in between. The CDR3 sequence: CASSLGGLETQYF. CDR3 bases: TGTGCCAGCAGCCTGGGGGGGCTAGAGACCCAGTACTTC.

The chain combines TRBV5-6 with TRBJ2-7; D gene ambiguous. Germline CDR1 reads SGHDT; CDR2 reads YYEEEE. V dropped 1 base and J dropped 0 bases, with 5 bases sitting between them. This CDR3 spans 13 amino acids. The CDR3 DNA reads TGTGCCAGCAGCTTGAGGAGCTCCTACGAGCAGTACTTC. The encoded protein is CASSLRSSYEQYF. The entire variable domain, with the rest obtained from reference TRBV5-6 and TRBJ2-7, is as follows: DAGVTQSPTHLIKTRGQQVTLRCSPKSGHDTVSWYQQALGQGPQFIFQYYEEEERQRGNFPDRFSGHQFPNYSSELNVNALLLGDSALYLCASSLRSSYEQYFGPGTRLTVT.